A single sample is the source of the 3 T cell receptor beta chains below, sequenced in a study of T cells in localized non-small cell lung cancer. The protocol was immunoSEQ multiplex PCR, while the TCRdb copy is restricted to in-frame clones and leaves out a portion. The table lists roughly 1,500 clones, more than 20% of them singletons. The specimen comprised lung tumor tissue, sampled before any cancer treatment. These receptors were obtained from a woman aged 35-75 years with stage III lung adenocarcinoma.

The V gene is TRBV18, the J gene TRBJ2-5; unclear D gene. In germline, CDR1 is KGHSH, CDR2 LQKENI. This CDR3 has 14 amino acids. V was clipped by 3 bases and J by 5 bases, with 13 bases between them. In DNA, the CDR3 is TGTGCCAGCTCACCCGGAATTGTAAGGGAGACCCAGTACTTC. It is translated as CASSPGIVRETQYF.

Here the CDR3 DNA reads TGTGCCAGTACGCAGAGGTATACAGCGAGGACGGGGGAAACCGGGGAGCTGTTTTTT. Encoded protein: CASTQRYTARTGETGELFF. The chain uses TRBV19 and TRBJ2-2; D may be TRBD2 (6 bases). V was pared by 7 bases and J by 5 bases, with 29 bases between. This CDR3 comprises 19 residues. The germline V gene encodes CDR1 LNHDA and CDR2 SQIVND (reference sequence).

This clone was seen just once. The chain combines TRBV5-1 with TRBJ2-1, with D tentatively TRBD2 (5 bases). CDR3 length equals 14 residues. Trimming left V 2 bases short and J 7 bases short, with 13 bases between. The germline gives CDR1 SGHRS, CDR2 YFSETQ. This CDR3 is CASSFGPPGNEQFF. In DNA, the CDR3 is TGCGCCAGCAGCTTCGGGCCACCGGGGAATGAGCAGTTCTTC.